Below are 20 T cell receptor beta chains sequenced from a single sample in a study of blood T cell repertoires in COVID-19. The repertoire was sequenced with immunoSEQ multiplex PCR; TCRdb's copy has only in-frame clones and lacks some. Among roughly 300,000 clones listed, approximately 90% were seen once. The sequenced sample was peripheral blood. The origin of the receptors is a woman aged 25 to 45 with COVID-19, enrolled during active disease.

This clone was detected only a few times. The genes are TRBV7-9 and TRBJ1-3, with D possibly TRBD1 on 5 matching bases. The CDR3 spans 16 residues. Germline lookup yields CDR1 SEHNR and CDR2 FQNEAQ (reference sequence). V lost 2 bases, J lost 1 base, and 12 bases lay in between. CDR3 amino acids: CASSLFSRGSGNTIYF. The CDR3 DNA reads as TGTGCCAGCAGCTTATTCTCCCGGGGGTCTGGAAACACCATATATTTT.

The rearrangement uses TRBV5-1 and TRBJ1-1; tentative D call: TRBD1 (6 bases). Per the germline V gene, CDR1 is SGHRS and CDR2 is YFSETQ. This CDR3 spans 13 amino acids. V was shortened by 0 bases and J by 7 bases, with 10 bases between the two germline ends. The CDR3 DNA reads as TGCGCCAGCAGCTTGGCCGGGACAAATGAAGCTTTCTTT. Protein product: CASSLAGTNEAFF.

The rearrangement uses TRBV30 and TRBJ1-1, with 9 bases lining up with TRBD1. Germline V lookup: CDR1 GTSNPN, CDR2 SVGIG (reference sequence). The CDR3 sequence is 13 residues long. V lost 2 bases, J lost 5 bases, and 3 bases stayed unmatched. This CDR3 reads CAWSTGGGTEAFF. In nucleotides, the CDR3 is TGTGCCTGGAGTACAGGGGGCGGGACTGAAGCTTTCTTT.

V and J are TRBV30 and TRBJ2-7; 14 nucleotides match TRBD2. Trimming removed 1 base from V and 4 bases from J; junction bases left unmatched: 0. Germline-derived CDR1 and CDR2 are GTSNPN and SVGIG (reference sequence). CDR3 length equals 14 residues. The CDR3 DNA reads TGTGCCTGGAGTGGACTAGCGGGAGGGTACGAGCAGTACTTC. Its translation is CAWSGLAGGYEQYF.

The chain has TRBV29-1 and TRBJ2-7; 7 positions agree with TRBD2. Germline CDR1 reads SQVTM; CDR2 reads ANQGSEA. CDR3 length: 14 residues. J lost 2 bases, V lost 5 bases, and 9 bases had no gene match. The CDR3 DNA reads as TGCAGCGTTCTGGGGAGGGCAGGGCCCTACGAGCAGTACTTC. Its translation: CSVLGRAGPYEQYF.

The J gene is TRBJ2-2, the V gene TRBV24-1; D not certain. The CDR3 extends over 16 amino acids. Germline CDR1 and CDR2: KGHDR and SFDVKD. V was cut by 4 bases and J by 6 bases, with 17 bases left in between. This CDR3 reads CATSDPPGVVAGELFF. CDR3 coding DNA: TGTGCCACCAGTGACCCCCCTGGAGTTGTAGCCGGGGAGCTGTTTTTT.

The DNA for the CDR3 is TGTGCCAGCACCTGGGACAGGGCGAACACTGAAGCTTTCTTT. This translates into CASTWDRANTEAFF. The chain employs TRBV2 and TRBJ1-1; 9 nucleotides match TRBD1. The CDR3 consists of 14 residues. CDR1 and CDR2 from the germline V gene are SNHLY and FYNNEI. The V and J ends lost 7 bases and 1 base, in that order; junction bases with no gene match: 4.

A word on this clone: Relative to the germline gene, one junction end is altered; a read error may explain this. The rearrangement joins TRBV7-9 to TRBJ2-1, with D perhaps TRBD2 (6 bases). The CDR3 contains 13 residues. From germline, CDR1 is SEHNR and CDR2 FQNEAQ (reference sequence). The CDR3 DNA sequence: TGTGCCAGCAGCCTAGCGAGCTACAATGAGCAGTTCTTC. It codes for CASSLASYNEQFF.

For the CDR3, the DNA is TGCGCCAGCAGCTTATTGACAGGGATGAACACTGAAGCTTTCTTT. Translated: CASSLLTGMNTEAFF. The J gene is TRBJ1-1, the V gene TRBV5-1; 7 nucleotides match TRBD1. Germline CDR1 SGHRS, CDR2 YFSETQ. This CDR3 region has 15 residues. V shed 2 bases and J 0 bases; nucleotides not matched to a gene: 4.

This clone was seen a single time. The chain is built from TRBV6-5 and TRBJ1-2, with 8 bases matching TRBD1. Germline V gives CDR1 MNHEY, CDR2 SVGAGI. The CDR3 runs to 14 residues. V lost 5 bases to trimming and J lost 1 base; unmatched junction nucleotides: 3. The CDR3 DNA reads as TGTGCCAGCAGTAGGACAGGGATTAACTATGGCTACACCTTC. Translating it yields CASSRTGINYGYTF.

The CDR3 protein is CASSLDRDSYEQYF. Here the CDR3 DNA reads TGCGCCAGCAGCTTGGACCGGGACTCCTACGAGCAGTACTTC. The rearrangement joins TRBV5-1 to TRBJ2-7; tentatively, D is TRBD2 (5 bases). The V gene lost 0 bases and the J gene lost 0 bases, with 7 bases spanning the gap. This CDR3 comprises 14 residues. Germline V gene sequence: CDR1 SGHRS, CDR2 YFSETQ.

This clone was recorded only once. This sequence joins TRBV2 and TRBJ1-2, with 9 bases that match TRBD1. The V gene end was trimmed by 7 bases and the J gene end by 7 bases; junction bases not matched to a gene: 13. The germline CDR1 and CDR2 sequences are SNHLY and FYNNEI. The CDR3 runs 15 residues. Here the CDR3 DNA reads TGTGCCAGCAATCCGCCGGGACAGGGACGGGGTGGCTACACCTTC. It codes for CASNPPGQGRGGYTF.

This rearrangement joins TRBV27 to TRBJ1-6, with D possibly matching TRBD1 (6 bases). The CDR3 has 17 residues. The germline V gene has CDR1 MNHEY and CDR2 SMNVEV (reference sequence). V lost 5 bases to trimming and J lost 3 bases, with 17 bases between them. CDR3 amino acids: CASSPTAGAFYNSPLHF. As DNA, the CDR3 is TGTGCCAGCAGTCCCACCGCAGGGGCGTTCTATAATTCACCCCTCCACTTT.

The V and J genes are TRBV5-8 and TRBJ2-7; 7 bases are a match to TRBD1. Losses at the gene ends were 2 bases for V and 5 bases for J; bases not matched to a gene: 4. The CDR3 has 13 residues. From germline, CDR1 is SGHTS and CDR2 YDEGEE. The CDR3, as DNA: TGTGCCAGCAGCTTACGACAGGGTGACGAGCAGTACTTC. Encoded protein: CASSLRQGDEQYF.

The table lists this clone with a few counts. The chain combines TRBV6-5 with TRBJ1-2; D possibly corresponds to TRBD1 (6 bases). The CDR3 length is 13 residues. V gave up 6 bases and J gave up 7 bases, with 15 bases separating them. The germline gives CDR1 MNHEY, CDR2 SVGAGI. This chain's CDR3 is CASRLSAGAGYTF. The CDR3 bases are TGTGCCAGCAGACTCTCAGCAGGGGCTGGCTACACCTTC.

This chain joins TRBV5-1 and TRBJ1-3, with 7 positions matching TRBD1. This CDR3 spans 17 amino acids. With V trimmed by 4 bases and J by 0 bases, 10 bases remained unmatched. Germline CDR1 is SGHRS and CDR2 is YFSETQ. This CDR3 is CASSRGVTGDSGNTIYF. The CDR3, as DNA: TGCGCCAGCAGCCGGGGAGTTACAGGGGACTCTGGAAACACCATATATTTT.

This clone has only a few counts. The V call is TRBV2, the J call TRBJ1-5, with D perhaps matching TRBD1 (5 bases). The CDR3 is 14 residues long. Germline CDR1 reads SNHLY; CDR2 reads FYNNEI. Trimming removed 1 base at V and 4 bases at J, with 8 bases between. The CDR3 DNA follows: TGTGCCAGCAGTGAAGAGCAGGGAAATCAGCCCCAGCATTTT. This codes for CASSEEQGNQPQHF.

In nucleotides, the CDR3 is TGTGCCAGCAGAACCGGGGGATCGAACACCGGGGAGCTGTTTTTT. Protein: CASRTGGSNTGELFF. The chain combines TRBV6-5 with TRBJ2-2, with D possibly TRBD2 on 6 matching bases. Germline CDR1 and CDR2: MNHEY and SVGAGI. The CDR3 has 15 residues. Trimming removed 6 bases at V and 0 bases at J, with 11 bases between.

This clone was picked up one time. J is TRBJ1-1 and V is TRBV14; tentatively, D is TRBD1 (5 bases). Looked up from germline, CDR1 is SGHDN and CDR2 is FVKESK. The CDR3 has 14 residues. V was clipped by 0 bases and J by 12 bases, with 17 bases between them. Here the CDR3 reads CASSQDGAGMTPFF. CDR3 coding DNA: TGTGCCAGCAGCCAAGATGGGGCAGGGATGACGCCTTTCTTT.

The genes are TRBV15 and TRBJ2-7, with D tentatively TRBD1 (5 bases). The CDR3 sequence is 13 residues long. Germline CDR1 reads LNHNV; CDR2 reads YYDKDF (reference sequence). V was shortened by 8 bases and J by 4 bases, with 15 bases between the two germline ends. The CDR3 DNA sequence: TGTGCCACCTCCCCAGGGTACCCTTACGAGCAGTACTTC. Translated: CATSPGYPYEQYF.